This T cell receptor (beta chain) was captured by sequencing in a study of cytomegalovirus exposure and HLA in healthy donors. Study-wide points: Published work reported that the classifier diagnosed cytomegalovirus status with high specificity and sensitivity. The tendency of first-cohort TCR clusters to co-occur in the 90 to 150 validation repertoires emerged from a later analysis. Cytomegalovirus association was assigned to more than 150 TCR beta chains.

V trimming: 4 bases; J trimming: 8 bases; junction bases outside the gene matches: 5. This CDR3 is 13 amino acids long. Germline V gives CDR1 SGHVS, CDR2 FQNEAQ. In regard to this clone: Its cognate antigen is unknown.

TCRdb keeps only in-frame clones here, not all; method: immunoSEQ multiplex PCR. This table holds 150,000 to 180,000 clones, roughly 84% found once. The TCR was taken from a human donor in good health. The chain links TRBV7-8 to TRBJ1-2; 9 bases are shared with TRBD1. Sequencing was done on a sample of PBMCs. The DNA of the CDR3 is TGTGCCAGCAGCTACGACAGGGGGTCCGGCTACACCTTC. This encodes CASSYDRGSGYTF.